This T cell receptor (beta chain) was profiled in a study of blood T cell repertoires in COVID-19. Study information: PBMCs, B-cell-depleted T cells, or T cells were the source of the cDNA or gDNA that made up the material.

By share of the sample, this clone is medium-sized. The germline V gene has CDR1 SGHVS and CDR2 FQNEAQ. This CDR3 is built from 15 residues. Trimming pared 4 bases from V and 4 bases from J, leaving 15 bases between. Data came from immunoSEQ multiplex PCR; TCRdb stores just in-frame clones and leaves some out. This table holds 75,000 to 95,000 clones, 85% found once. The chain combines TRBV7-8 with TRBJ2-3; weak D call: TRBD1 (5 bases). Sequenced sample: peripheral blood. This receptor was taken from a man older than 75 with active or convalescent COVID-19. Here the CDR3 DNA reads TGTGCCAGCAGCTCGCTGGGGCGAGGATCAGATACGCAGTATTTT. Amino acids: CASSSLGRGSDTQYF.